The source of this T cell receptor beta chain is a study of blood T cell repertoires in COVID-19. The wider study: Spain, Italy and the United States supplied samples that represented acute and convalescent COVID-19.

Authors' methods: Counts of nucleated cells, estimated from reference gene primer amplification, were obtained. Sequencing was performed with immunoSEQ multiplex PCR; in TCRdb, only in-frame clones are kept and a portion is missing. The V and J calls and clone size come from that table; D and trimming were worked out from the DNA. Of approximately 380,000 clones in the sample, 75% to 90% were seen once. The sequence derives from a woman between 18 and 29 years old with acute or convalescent COVID-19. The sequencing input was peripheral blood.

The CDR3: CAWSTGSSTDTQYF. CDR3 in DNA: TGTGCCTGGAGTACAGGTTCTAGCACAGATACGCAGTATTTT. This chain joins TRBV30 and TRBJ2-3; the D gene is possibly TRBD1 (5 bases). The CDR3 spans 14 residues. V was shortened by 2 bases and J by 0 bases, with 9 bases between the two germline ends. Per germline, CDR1 GTSNPN and CDR2 SVGIG (reference sequence).